This T cell receptor (beta chain) was retrieved from a study of T-cell reconstitution after alpha-beta-depleted transplantation in children. Trimming took 6 bases from V and 4 from J, leaving 16 bases between them. The CDR3 sequence is 15 residues long. TCRbeta library construction was performed incorporating unique molecular identifiers. TCRdb redid the calling of the PCR reads with MiXCR, one entry per CDR3 protein. The table has hundreds of thousands of distinct CDR3 sequences, roughly 13% seen once. V usage is TRBV12-3 or TRBV12-4 and J usage is TRBJ2-1; tentatively, D is TRBD2 (6 bases). Sequenced here: PBMCs, sampled from the stem cell graft. This sequence was found in a human donor who donated a stem cell graft to a child with Fanconi anemia. CDR3 sequence (DNA): TGTGCCAGCAGCCCCCGGGACTCCGCTTACAATGAGCAGTTCTTC. Encoded protein: CASSPRDSAYNEQFF.